A single sample is the source of the 14 T cell receptor beta chains below, sequenced in a study of blood T cell repertoires in COVID-19. Produced via immunoSEQ multiplex PCR; TCRdb's table is partial and in-frame only. Among approximately 300,000 clones, 80% to 90% were seen once, and the ten largest hold about 0.8%. The sequenced material came from peripheral blood. Source of these receptors: a man aged 30 to 39 with acute or convalescent COVID-19.

The chain employs TRBV7-8 and TRBJ2-1; 8 positions agree with TRBD1. The CDR3 is 15 residues long. Germline V lookup: CDR1 SGHVS, CDR2 FQNEAQ. After removal of 1 base from V and 6 bases from J, the junction contained 5 bases not matched to a gene. The CDR3, as DNA: TGTGCCAGCAGCTTAGGGACAGGGACAGGCAATGAGCAGTTCTTC. It is translated as CASSLGTGTGNEQFF.

This sequence joins TRBV6-4 and TRBJ1-1; 10 bases map to TRBD1. The CDR3 has 16 residues. Germline CDR1 MRHNA, CDR2 SNTAGT. Trimming cost V 10 bases and J 0 bases; bases outside gene matches: 11. The CDR3 DNA reads TGTGCCAATTTGACAGGGGGCGTTTCTATGAACACTGAAGCTTTCTTT. This gives the protein CANLTGGVSMNTEAFF.

This chain joins TRBV6-5 and TRBJ2-7, with D hard to call. V was pared by 0 bases and J by 3 bases, with 9 bases between. This CDR3 has 14 amino acids. Germline loops: CDR1 MNHEY, CDR2 SVGAGI. In nucleotides, the CDR3 is TGTGCCAGCAGTTACTCGGTCCAGGACTACGAGCAGTACTTC. Translation: CASSYSVQDYEQYF.

The chain couples TRBV19 to TRBJ1-3, with 7 bases that match TRBD1. V shed 4 bases and J 3 bases; nucleotides not matched to a gene: 6. The CDR3 consists of 15 residues. The germline V gene encodes CDR1 LNHDA and CDR2 SQIVND (reference sequence). For the CDR3, the DNA is TGTGCCAGTAGTACATCGGGACAGATTGGAAACACCATATATTTT. This codes for CASSTSGQIGNTIYF.

V and J are TRBV27 and TRBJ1-5; D perhaps matches TRBD1 (6 bases). The germline V gene has CDR1 MNHEY and CDR2 SMNVEV (reference sequence). V lost 6 bases to trimming and J lost 7 bases, with 13 bases between them. This CDR3 has 13 amino acids. CDR3 sequence reads: CASRPRQAQPQHF. DNA of the CDR3: TGTGCCAGCAGACCAAGACAGGCCCAGCCCCAGCATTTT.

This chain joins TRBV19 and TRBJ1-4; a weak D match, TRBD1 (5 bases). From germline, CDR1 is LNHDA and CDR2 SQIVND (reference sequence). The CDR3 extends over 15 amino acids. V gave up 7 bases and J gave up 3 bases, with 15 bases separating them. The CDR3 DNA reads TGTGCCAGTACGTTGATTGGGGCGGCTAATGAAAAACTGTTTTTT. Translation gives CASTLIGAANEKLFF.

The chain couples TRBV6-5 to TRBJ2-7; 15 bases align to TRBD2. The CDR3 sequence is 15 residues long. V dropped 6 bases and J dropped 6; count of bases not matched to a gene: 6. The germline V gene has CDR1 MNHEY and CDR2 SVGAGI. The CDR3 here is CASSPGLAGGGEQYF. Here the CDR3 DNA reads TGTGCCAGCAGCCCGGGACTAGCGGGGGGAGGCGAGCAGTACTTC.

The chain has TRBV10-1 and TRBJ1-5, with 7 bases matching TRBD1. Trimming cost V 5 bases and J 5 bases; bases outside gene matches: 3. Germline CDR1 reads WNHNN; CDR2 reads SYGVQD (reference sequence). The CDR3 extends over 13 amino acids. The DNA for the CDR3 is TGCGCCAGCAGTAAGAGGGGGCATCAGCCCCAGCATTTT. Residues: CASSKRGHQPQHF.

Only one count was recorded for this clone. This chain joins TRBV5-4 and TRBJ1-1, with D unresolved. Germline assignment: CDR1 SGHNT and CDR2 YYREEE (reference sequence). V dropped 3 bases and J dropped 1 base, with 10 bases sitting between them. The CDR3 extends over 14 amino acids. The CDR3 reads CASSSPFRNTEAFF. CDR3 DNA: TGTGCCAGCAGCTCCCCCTTCCGGAACACTGAAGCTTTCTTT.

In DNA form, the CDR3 reads TGTGCCAGCAGTTACTCCCCCTTGGCCTACGAGCAGTACTTC. It is translated as CASSYSPLAYEQYF. V usage is TRBV27 and J usage is TRBJ2-7; D call uncertain. This CDR3 is 14 amino acids long. Germline V CDR1 and CDR2: MNHEY, SMNVEV (reference sequence). The V end lost 4 bases, the J end lost 2 bases, and 12 bases lay between the germline ends.

This chain connects TRBV28 to TRBJ2-2; 7 bases align to TRBD2. The CDR3 extends over 15 amino acids. Germline V gives CDR1 MDHEN, CDR2 SYDVKM. J lost 2 bases, V lost 8 bases, and 8 bases had no gene match. CDR3 DNA sequence: TGTGCCAGCCGCCCTGGGGACTACAACACCGGGGAGCTGTTTTTT. Translated, it gives CASRPGDYNTGELFF.

CDR3 in amino acids: CASSLDSRNGVETQYF. The CDR3 bases are TGTGCCAGCAGCTTAGATTCCCGGAACGGGGTGGAGACCCAGTACTTC. The chain joins TRBV11-2 to TRBJ2-5; TRBD2 is a possible D gene (5 bases). Trimming stripped 0 bases from V and 5 bases from J, with 16 bases between. Per germline, CDR1 SGHAT and CDR2 FQNNGV. The CDR3 loop spans 16 amino acids.

The chain carries TRBV30 and TRBJ1-1; D gene unclear. With 0 bases removed from V and 0 bases from J, the gap between germline ends came to 8 bases. Germline values: CDR1 GTSNPN, CDR2 SVGIG (reference sequence). The CDR3 contains 14 residues. Written as DNA, the CDR3 is TGTGCCTGGAGTGTACGAGGGATGAACACTGAAGCTTTCTTT. Protein product: CAWSVRGMNTEAFF.

The rearrangement joins TRBV3-1 (or the pseudogene TRBV3-2) to TRBJ2-5; 10 positions match TRBD2. J was trimmed by 3 bases and V by 1 base; bases with no gene match: 11. The germline CDR1 and CDR2 sequences are LGHDT and YNNKEL (reference sequence). This CDR3 has 18 amino acids. CDR3: CASSQGRLAGGSKETQYF. The CDR3 coding sequence is TGTGCCAGCAGCCAAGGGAGGTTAGCGGGGGGTTCCAAAGAGACCCAGTACTTC.